The 27 T cell receptor beta chains given below trace back to one sample, sequenced in a study of T-cell memory formation after mild COVID-19. TCRdb called the 5' RACE reads again in MiXCR, with one record for every CDR3 protein. The data show 450,000 to 650,000 distinct CDR3 sequences, about 22% seen once. Sequenced: PBMCs or a T cell subset sorted from them (not recorded which). The origin of the receptors is an adult woman who had mild COVID-19 (a few samples of this study predate the infection). Cell type and time point are not known.

CDR3 in DNA: TGTGCCGTTAACACCCGCTACGAGCAGTACTTC. It encodes CAVNTRYEQYF. V gene TRBV6-6 combines with J gene TRBJ2-7; D is undetermined. The V and J ends lost 11 bases and 3 bases respectively, with 11 bases between them. Per the germline V gene, CDR1 is MNHNY and CDR2 is SVGAGI (reference sequence). This CDR3 comprises 11 residues.

The chain links TRBV25-1 to TRBJ1-1, with D possibly matching TRBD1 (5 bases). V was cut by 1 base and J by 4 bases, with 16 bases left in between. From germline, CDR1 is MGHDK and CDR2 SYGVNS. This CDR3 is 16 amino acids long. DNA of the CDR3: TGTGCCAGCAGTGAATTGGGGAAGGGGCCCGTCACTGAAGCTTTCTTT. Protein: CASSELGKGPVTEAFF.

V gene TRBV27 combines with J gene TRBJ2-5; 7 nucleotides line up with TRBD2. Germline V lookup: CDR1 MNHEY, CDR2 SMNVEV (reference sequence). CDR3 length: 13 residues. Unmatched junction bases numbered 3, after V lost 5 bases and J lost 3 bases. The CDR3 loop is CASSVAGKETQYF. The DNA of the CDR3 is TGTGCCAGCAGTGTAGCGGGTAAAGAGACCCAGTACTTC.

The V and J genes are TRBV5-1 and TRBJ1-6, with D tentatively TRBD1 (5 bases). The ends were cut back, 0 bases at V and 9 bases at J, with 10 bases in the middle. The CDR3 is made up of 14 amino acids. CDR1 and CDR2 (germline): SGHRS, YFSETQ. Written as DNA, the CDR3 is TGCGCCAGCAGCTTGGCAGGGAGGACTTCACCCCTCCACTTT. Its translation is CASSLAGRTSPLHF.

CDR3 in amino acids: CSVADGIGDTQYF. The DNA for the CDR3 is TGCAGCGTTGCTGATGGGATTGGTGATACGCAGTATTTT. The genes are TRBV29-1 and TRBJ2-3; D gene ambiguous. Germline loops: CDR1 SQVTM, CDR2 ANQGSEA. Trimming left V 4 bases short and J 6 bases short, with 14 bases between. This CDR3 spans 13 amino acids.

The rearrangement joins TRBV9 to TRBJ2-7; D not certain. Trimming left V 3 bases short and J 3 bases short, with 16 bases between. CDR3 size: 15 residues. Germline V lookup: CDR1 SGDLS, CDR2 YYNGEE. In DNA, the CDR3 is TGTGCCAGCAGCGCCTCGACCTCGCCTCTCTACGAGCAGTACTTC. This encodes CASSASTSPLYEQYF.

This clonotype was counted between two and nine times. The chain recombines TRBV5-1 with TRBJ1-2, with D maybe TRBD1 (5 bases). The CDR3 loop spans 12 amino acids. CDR1 is SGHRS and CDR2 is YFSETQ in the germline V gene. V lost 4 bases and J lost 6, with 10 bases in between. This CDR3 is CASSAGRDGYTF. The CDR3 coding sequence is TGCGCCAGCAGCGCAGGCAGGGATGGCTACACCTTC.

At least ten counts were recorded for this clonotype. The J gene is TRBJ1-2, the V gene TRBV18; 10 nucleotides match TRBD1. Unmatched junction bases numbered 6, after V lost 5 bases and J lost 0 bases. This CDR3 is 16 amino acids long. CDR1 KGHSH and CDR2 LQKENI come from the germline V gene. The chain's CDR3 is CASSSGQGTSNYGYTF. CDR3 DNA: TGTGCCAGCTCATCGGGACAGGGGACGTCTAACTATGGCTACACCTTC.

The chain couples TRBV6-5 to TRBJ1-2, with no clear D. Germline V gene lookup returns CDR1 MNHEY and CDR2 SVGAGI. CDR3 size: 15 residues. Trimming stripped 4 bases from V and 8 bases from J, with 20 bases between. Written as DNA, the CDR3 is TGTGCCAGCAGTTCCCCCTCAGAGTCAGTGATCGGCTACACCTTC. Protein product: CASSSPSESVIGYTF.

This clonotype showed up just a few times. J is TRBJ2-7 and V is TRBV5-5; D not resolved. Trimming left V 3 bases short and J 6 bases short, with 16 bases between. The CDR3 extends over 14 amino acids. Germline V gene lookup returns CDR1 SGHKS and CDR2 YYEKEE (reference sequence). CDR3 loop: CASSYRAQSGEQYF. The CDR3 region has the DNA TGTGCCAGCAGCTACCGGGCCCAGAGTGGCGAGCAGTACTTC.

The V and J genes are TRBV5-1 and TRBJ1-1; 8 bases agree with TRBD1. J gave up 2 bases and V 5 bases, and 8 bases lay outside the gene matches. Per the germline V gene, CDR1 is SGHRS and CDR2 is YFSETQ. This CDR3 has 15 amino acids. The CDR3 nucleotides read TGCGCCAGCAGGAACCAGGGGGCGGGAAACACTGAAGCTTTCTTT. Translation: CASRNQGAGNTEAFF.

This chain uses TRBV19 with TRBJ2-3, with 7 bases that match TRBD1. In germline, CDR1 is LNHDA, CDR2 SQIVND (reference sequence). Unmatched junction bases numbered 9, after V lost 5 bases and J lost 4 bases. The CDR3 is made up of 15 amino acids. The CDR3 DNA sequence: TGTGCCAGTAGTGGACGACAGGGAGTAGCAGATACGCAGTATTTT. This translates into CASSGRQGVADTQYF.

The chain employs TRBV6-2 or TRBV6-3 and TRBJ2-3, with TRBD1 as a possible D gene (5 bases). This CDR3 contains 19 residues. The germline V gene encodes CDR1 MNHEY and CDR2 SVGEGT. The V end lost 7 bases, the J end lost 0 bases, and 26 bases lay between the germline ends. CDR3 in DNA: TGTGCCAGCACCCGAAAGTGGCAGGGTAGGACGACTAGCACAGATACGCAGTATTTT. It translates to CASTRKWQGRTTSTDTQYF.

This sequence joins TRBV5-1 and TRBJ2-3; D gene uncertain. The germline V gene has CDR1 SGHRS and CDR2 YFSETQ. V lost 2 bases and J lost 3, with 13 bases in between. This CDR3 spans 15 amino acids. For the CDR3, the DNA is TGCGCCAGCAGCTTCAGATACGAGGCGACAGATACGCAGTATTTT. As protein: CASSFRYEATDTQYF.

The chain links TRBV15 to TRBJ1-1; no reliable D call. The V end was cut by 0 bases, the J end by 2 bases, with 10 bases between. There are 15 residues in the CDR3. Per the germline V gene, CDR1 is LNHNV and CDR2 is YYDKDF (reference sequence). The CDR3 nucleotides are TGTGCCACCAGCAGAGATCGTTGGAGCAACACTGAAGCTTTCTTT. It yields the protein CATSRDRWSNTEAFF.

The chain recombines TRBV7-9 with TRBJ2-5; possibly TRBD2 for D (6 bases). The CDR3 loop spans 16 amino acids. Germline CDR1 reads SEHNR; CDR2 reads FQNEAQ (reference sequence). V lost 2 bases, J lost 4 bases, and 17 bases lay in between. The CDR3 is CASSLIVWGGRETQYF. The CDR3 DNA reads TGTGCCAGCAGCTTAATCGTATGGGGAGGAAGAGAGACCCAGTACTTC.

This clonotype came up many times. The chain has TRBV20-1 and TRBJ2-7; 8 nucleotides align to TRBD1. The V gene end was trimmed by 6 bases and the J gene end by 5 bases; junction bases not matched to a gene: 18. Germline-derived CDR1 and CDR2 are DFQATT and SNEGSKA (reference sequence). The CDR3 loop spans 16 amino acids. CDR3 loop: CSADRIGTGLIHEQYF. The CDR3 coding sequence is TGCAGTGCCGATAGAATAGGGACAGGTTTAATCCACGAGCAGTACTTC.

The chain combines TRBV6-4 with TRBJ1-2, with TRBD1 matching over 7 bases. Germline V gene lookup returns CDR1 MRHNA and CDR2 SNTAGT. Losses at the gene ends were 8 bases for V and 4 bases for J; bases not matched to a gene: 7. The CDR3 contains 13 residues. CDR3 amino acids: CASAEGAAYGYTF. The DNA of the CDR3 is TGTGCCAGCGCCGAGGGGGCGGCCTATGGCTACACCTTC.

The chain has TRBV6-2 or TRBV6-3 and TRBJ1-5; the D is unclear. V gave up 7 bases and J gave up 3 bases, with 10 bases separating them. Germline CDR1 reads MNHEY; CDR2 reads SVGEGT. CDR3 length: 13 amino acids. The CDR3 sequence is CASTGDLNQPQHF. CDR3 DNA: TGTGCCAGCACGGGAGACCTCAATCAGCCCCAGCATTTT.

This clonotype was seen more than once but under ten times. The chain joins TRBV25-1 to TRBJ1-1; TRBD1 is a possible D gene (5 bases). Germline CDR1 reads MGHDK; CDR2 reads SYGVNS. Deletions cut 3 bases from V and 5 bases from J, with 13 bases between. The CDR3 extends over 14 amino acids. DNA for the CDR3: TGTGCCAGCAGTGATTCATCTTGGGGGACTGAAGCTTTCTTT. This sequence encodes CASSDSSWGTEAFF.

The chain links TRBV5-1 to TRBJ2-1; 7 bases agree with TRBD2. This CDR3 region has 15 residues. The junction had 8 bases not matched to a gene; V was cut back by 1 base and J by 7 bases. Germline V gene lookup returns CDR1 SGHRS and CDR2 YFSETQ. The CDR3 nucleotides read TGCGCCAGCAGCTTGCGGGGGGAGAGGAATAATGAGCAGTTCTTC. This sequence encodes CASSLRGERNNEQFF. Drawing the rest from reference TRBV5-1 and TRBJ2-1, the complete variable domain is KAGVTQTPRYLIKTRGQQVTLSCSPISGHRSVSWYQQTPGQGLQFLFEYFSETQRNKGNFPGRFSGRQFSNSRSEMNVSTLELGDSALYLCASSLRGERNNEQFFGPGTRLTVL.

The chain employs TRBV19 and TRBJ2-3; 11 bases line up with TRBD2. The CDR3 has 15 amino acids. The V gene's germline CDR1 is LNHDA and CDR2 SQIVND (reference sequence). The trim removed 6 bases at V and 4 bases at J, leaving 6 bases unmatched. CDR3 nucleotides: TGTGCCAGTAGCCCACTAGCGGGAGTTCCAGATACGCAGTATTTT. This gives the protein CASSPLAGVPDTQYF.

The gene calls are TRBV19 and TRBJ1-5; D uncertain. Germline loops: CDR1 LNHDA, CDR2 SQIVND (reference sequence). V was clipped by 3 bases and J by 6 bases, with 15 bases between them. CDR3 size: 15 residues. This chain's CDR3 is CASSIGVGSGQPQHF. CDR3 DNA: TGTGCCAGTAGTATCGGAGTTGGCTCGGGTCAGCCCCAGCATTTT.

The gene calls are TRBV9 and TRBJ2-1; 8 nucleotides agree with TRBD2. V lost 8 bases to trimming and J lost 6 bases; unmatched junction nucleotides: 13. Germline assignment: CDR1 SGDLS and CDR2 YYNGEE. This CDR3 has 15 residues. For the CDR3, the DNA is TGTGCCAGTGCCCTTCCCGCGGGGGGTGGCAATGAGCAGTTCTTC. It is translated as CASALPAGGGNEQFF.

The DNA of the CDR3 is TGTGCCAGCAGCCAAGGGGAGTGGGGCTACACCTTC. Translation gives CASSQGEWGYTF. The chain carries TRBV3-1 and TRBJ1-2; D gene unclear. In germline, CDR1 is LGHDT, CDR2 YNNKEL (reference sequence). The germline V and J ends were trimmed by 1 base and 8 bases, with 8 bases remaining between them. This CDR3 comprises 12 residues.

This chain joins TRBV9 and TRBJ2-1; TRBD2 might be the D (5 bases). The CDR3 contains 15 residues. The germline V and J ends were trimmed by 1 base and 0 bases, with 8 bases remaining between them. Germline loops: CDR1 SGDLS, CDR2 YYNGEE. CDR3 DNA: TGTGCCAGCAGCGTATCGGGAACCTCCTACAATGAGCAGTTCTTC. Translating gives CASSVSGTSYNEQFF.

This clonotype was seen repeatedly, ten times or more. This chain uses TRBV7-9 with TRBJ2-7, with D perhaps TRBD2 (6 bases). This CDR3 comprises 14 residues. The V gene lost 5 bases and the J gene lost 4 bases, with 15 bases spanning the gap. The germline V gene encodes CDR1 SEHNR and CDR2 FQNEAQ (reference sequence). CDR3 protein: CASSPTGGMYEQYF. In nucleotides, the CDR3 is TGTGCCAGCAGCCCAACTGGCGGGATGTACGAGCAGTACTTC. Supplemented by reference TRBV7-9 and TRBJ2-7, the full variable domain reads DTGVSQNPRHKITKRGQNVTFRCDPISEHNRLYWYRQTLGQGPEFLTYFQNEAQLEKSRLLSDRFSAERPKGSFSTLEIQRTEQGDSAMYLCASSPTGGMYEQYFGPGTRLTVT.